This TCR beta chain was identified during a study of blood T cell repertoires in COVID-19. Study at large: The United States, Italy and Spain were the sources of the acute and convalescent COVID-19 samples. The analysed material was cDNA or gDNA that came from T cells, B-cell-depleted T cells, or PBMCs.

Authors' methods: Amplifying reference gene primers gave estimates of nucleated cell counts. Data came from immunoSEQ multiplex PCR; TCRdb stores just in-frame clones and leaves some out. The V and J calls and clone size come from that table; D and trimming were worked out from the DNA. The data contain fewer than 85,000 clones, 70% to 90% of them singletons. In germline, CDR1 is MDHEN, CDR2 SYDVKM. Trimming shortened V by 4 bases and J by 0 bases, and 33 bases separated the two germline ends. CDR3 length: 23 amino acids. Sequencing input: peripheral blood. The origin of this receptor is a woman of 80 years or more with active or convalescent COVID-19. J is TRBJ2-2 and V is TRBV28, with D tentatively TRBD1 (6 bases). CDR3 region: CASSSYFRATISRGASNTGELFF. The CDR3 DNA reads TGTGCCAGCAGTTCGTATTTTAGGGCAACTATCTCCAGGGGCGCATCGAACACCGGGGAGCTGTTTTTT.